One sample yielded the 13 T cell receptor beta chains listed below, sequenced in a study of blood T cell repertoires in COVID-19 (dated by TCRdb to about 2020). The library was obtained by the immunoSEQ multiplex PCR assay. TCRdb provides this immuneACCESS table in a form limited to in-frame rearrangements. Some clones are lacking; in checked studies, under half of them reflect an unresolved V gene, and why the rest are absent is not known. The sample data list approximately 130,000 clones, and 75% to 80% of these were observed just once. Of the sample, 7.9% falls within the top ten clones. The material sequenced was peripheral blood. The receptors originated from a human donor in a cohort sampled during active COVID-19.

The chain carries TRBV5-1 and TRBJ1-3, with 7 bases that match TRBD1. This CDR3 is built from 13 residues. Germline CDR1 reads SGHRS; CDR2 reads YFSETQ. J lost 8 bases, V lost 0 bases, and 2 bases had no gene match. The CDR3 DNA reads as TGCGCCAGCAGCTTGGGCCAGGGGGACACCATATATTTT. This encodes CASSLGQGDTIYF.

The chain links TRBV5-5 to TRBJ2-7; 11 bases are a match to TRBD1. CDR1 and CDR2 (germline): SGHKS, YYEKEE (reference sequence). CDR3 size: 16 residues. Germline trimming cut 6 bases from V and 4 bases from J; bases unmatched to any gene: 12. The CDR3 protein is CASTYTPGQGGYEQYF. Written as DNA, the CDR3 is TGTGCCAGCACCTATACTCCGGGACAGGGGGGATACGAGCAGTACTTC. The whole variable domain, remainder taken from reference TRBV5-5 and TRBJ2-7, is DAGVTQSPTHLIKTRGQQVTLRCSPISGHKSVSWYQQVLGQGPQFIFQYYEKEERGRGNFPDRFSARQFPNYSSELNVNALLLGDSALYLCASTYTPGQGGYEQYFGPGTRLTVT.

Written as DNA, the CDR3 is TGTGCCAGCAGCTTAGCACAGGGAGATTCCTACGAGCAGTACTTC. Encoded protein: CASSLAQGDSYEQYF. The chain couples TRBV7-9 to TRBJ2-7; TRBD1 might be the D (6 bases). This CDR3 spans 15 amino acids. Trimming removed 0 bases from V and 1 base from J, with 10 bases in between. Per the germline V gene, CDR1 is SEHNR and CDR2 is FQNEAQ (reference sequence). Looking up the rest from reference TRBV7-9 and TRBJ2-7 gives the full variable domain: DTGVSQNPRHKITKRGQNVTFRCDPISEHNRLYWYRQTLGQGPEFLTYFQNEAQLEKSRLLSDRFSAERPKGSFSTLEIQRTEQGDSAMYLCASSLAQGDSYEQYFGPGTRLTVT.

This clone was detected once. The genes are TRBV7-9 and TRBJ1-1; TRBD1 is a possible D gene (5 bases). CDR1 SEHNR and CDR2 FQNEAQ come from the germline V gene (reference sequence). This CDR3 contains 15 residues. V gave up 1 base and J gave up 4 bases, with 13 bases separating them. The CDR3 loop is CASSLEAGKLTEAFF. CDR3 nucleotide sequence: TGTGCCAGCAGCTTAGAAGCAGGGAAACTCACTGAAGCTTTCTTT.

The chain couples TRBV29-1 to TRBJ2-2; 8 bases agree with TRBD2. Per germline, CDR1 SQVTM and CDR2 ANQGSEA. The CDR3 consists of 14 residues. With 7 bases clipped from V and 4 bases from J, the junction kept 8 bases outside the gene matches. CDR3 region: CSAALGGGTGELFF. The CDR3 DNA reads as TGCAGCGCTGCACTCGGGGGGGGCACCGGGGAGCTGTTTTTT.

The V gene is TRBV11-1, the J gene TRBJ2-7; possible D gene TRBD2, 5 bases. Trimming shortened V by 7 bases and J by 0 bases, and 16 bases separated the two germline ends. Per germline, CDR1 SGHAT and CDR2 FQDESV (reference sequence). This CDR3 contains 15 residues. CDR3 bases: TGTGCCAGCAAGGGAGAGAACAAAGGCTCCTACGAGCAGTACTTC. Amino acid sequence: CASKGENKGSYEQYF.

This clone is categorized as medium-sized (0.01 to 0.1%). This same CDR3 is encoded by further DNA sequences in the sample. V gene TRBV28 combines with J gene TRBJ2-7, with 8 bases aligning to TRBD1. Germline lookup yields CDR1 MDHEN and CDR2 SYDVKM. This CDR3 is 13 amino acids long. The ends lost 7 bases at V and 2 bases at J; junction bases unmatched: 4. CDR3 region: CASKRTGTYEQYF. As DNA, the CDR3 is TGTGCCAGCAAAAGGACAGGGACCTACGAGCAGTACTTC.

In nucleotides, the CDR3 is TGTGCCAGCTCACCGAGGGACATAGTGACATCAGCTAACTATGGCTACACCTTC. Translation gives CASSPRDIVTSANYGYTF. The chain couples TRBV18 to TRBJ1-2; possibly TRBD1 for D (6 bases). V lost 3 bases and J lost 0, with 20 bases in between. The CDR3 extends over 18 amino acids. Per germline, CDR1 KGHSH and CDR2 LQKENI.

The genes are TRBV10-3 and TRBJ1-2, with 10 bases lining up with TRBD1. The germline V gene has CDR1 ENHRY and CDR2 SYGVKD. The CDR3 has 13 amino acids. After removal of 4 bases from V and 7 bases from J, the junction contained 3 bases not matched to a gene. CDR3 DNA sequence: TGTGCCATCAGTGGTGGGACAGGGGCTGGCTACACCTTC. Translated: CAISGGTGAGYTF.

V and J are TRBV4-2 and TRBJ1-2; D gene uncertain. This CDR3 is built from 14 residues. Trimming left V 0 bases short and J 1 base short, with 6 bases between. Germline V gene lookup returns CDR1 LGHNA and CDR2 YNFKEQ. CDR3 loop: CASSQEVGNYGYTF. The DNA for the CDR3 is TGTGCCAGCAGCCAAGAGGTCGGTAACTATGGCTACACCTTC.

The chain is built from TRBV10-3 and TRBJ2-7; TRBD2 aligns across 13 bases. Germline V gene sequence: CDR1 ENHRY, CDR2 SYGVKD. The CDR3 runs to 14 residues. J was trimmed by 1 base and V by 10 bases; bases with no gene match: 4. The CDR3 DNA sequence: TGTGCCAGCCAGGGACTAGCGGGATCCTACGAGCAGTACTTC. Translation: CASQGLAGSYEQYF.

The rearrangement uses TRBV28 and TRBJ1-3; TRBD1 matches at 8 bases. Germline V gene data show CDR1 as MDHEN and CDR2 as SYDVKM. The CDR3 is made up of 15 amino acids. V lost 7 bases, J lost 2 bases, and 7 bases stayed unmatched. This CDR3 is CASTVRGRPGNTIYF. The CDR3 DNA reads as TGTGCCAGCACCGTCAGGGGGCGACCTGGAAACACCATATATTTT. Complete variable domain (other parts from reference TRBV28 and TRBJ1-3): DVKVTQSSRYLVKRTGEKVFLECVQDMDHENMFWYRQDPGLGLRLIYFSYDVKMKEKGDIPEGYSVSREKKERFSLILESASTNQTSMYLCASTVRGRPGNTIYFGEGSWLTVV.

V and J are TRBV18 and TRBJ2-3, with D tentatively TRBD1 (6 bases). The length of the CDR3 is 16 residues. V lost 5 bases and J lost 8, with 23 bases in between. Germline CDR1 is KGHSH and CDR2 is LQKENI. The CDR3 protein is CASSEYRDTSRGTQYF. The CDR3 nucleotides read TGTGCCAGCTCAGAATACCGGGACACTTCACGGGGTACGCAGTATTTT.